Included here is one T cell receptor beta chain sequence, with context. It has no known antigen specificity. No base quality information exists; no much larger clone differs at one position. These data belong to a study of OX40 agonist ivuxolimab in advanced cancers. About the investigation overall: Ivuxolimab was an agonistic, fully human IgG2 monoclonal antibody directed against OX40 (CD134), a costimulatory receptor. Intravenous ivuxolimab was administered to patients every 2 weeks at six dose levels: 0.01, 0.1, 0.3, 1.5, 3 and 10 mg/kg. Of the approximately 54 dose-escalation patients, hepatocellular carcinoma was present in approximately 20, melanoma in some 15, renal cell carcinoma in 9 and head and neck cancer in 9. The dose-escalation cohort was around 83% male with a mean age of approximately 60 years, ranging from about 23 to 85. Prior anti-PD-1, anti-PD-L1 or anti-CTLA-4 therapy was permitted, and checkpoint inhibitors had been received by 30% to 40% of dose-escalation patients. Three dose-escalation patients achieved partial responses, one with hepatocellular carcinoma and two with cutaneous melanoma. Peripheral TCRbeta sequencing aimed to test whether ivuxolimab altered TCR sequence diversity and caused clonal T-cell expansion. The paper describes the monotherapy dose-escalation part (N of about 57 patients) of the phase I trial of ivuxolimab.

V is trimmed back by 0 bases and J by 3 bases, and the junction contains 7 bases that no gene match accounts for. The CDR1 and CDR2 encoded by the germline V gene are SQVTM and ANQGSEA. Spanning cysteine to phenylalanine, the CDR3 consists of 15 amino acids. Only the CDR3 portion is preserved as DNA: 45 bases, with reading frame beginning at the first base. For sequencing of the TCRbeta CDR3 region, genomic DNA was extracted from the sorted cells. TCRbeta CDR3 regions were sequenced using the immunoSEQ Assay. In TCRdb, the immuneACCESS table is reduced to in-frame sequences with V and J assigned. These tables do not hold every clone; where another copy was compared, an unresolved V gene accounts for under half, and the others remain unexplained. This sample lists some 50,000 clones; around 82% were detected once. The top ten hold around 4.6% of the sample. Patients with autoimmune disease history or receiving systemic immunosuppression were excluded from the trial. In every dose cohort, peripheral blood was drawn for TCR sequencing at baseline, cycle 4 day 1, and cycle 7 day 1. The samples were drawn from a first-in-human, open-label, multicenter phase I dose-escalation trial of ivuxolimab. The trial enrolled adults with locally advanced or metastatic head and neck squamous cell, hepatocellular, melanoma or renal cell carcinoma. Before TCR sequencing, CD4+ T cells and CD8+ T cells were sorted from peripheral blood as separate populations.

Points the paper makes about the study in general: Low levels of normalized T-cell clonal expansion were also seen in some patients who did not respond. In the 0.1-3.0 mg/kg groups, partial responders had among the lowest normalized peripheral clonal expansion, particularly in CD8+ T cells. At doses from 0.1 to 3.0 mg/kg, clonal expansion was seen in both CD4+ and CD8+ blood T cells between baseline and week 6. After ivuxolimab, CD8+ T cells had more expanded clones than CD4+ T cells on average. Antigen specificity was not determined for the clonally expanded peripheral T cells.

Sequenced here: CD4+ or CD8+ T cells sorted from blood, sampled in a trial of the OX40 agonist ivuxolimab. This TCR was sampled from an adult with an advanced solid tumor such as melanoma, head and neck, liver or kidney cancer. The sequence joins TRBV29-1 to TRBJ1-2; 7 central bases correspond to TRBD1. The DNA sequence is given as TGCAGCGTTGAAGACCCAAGGGGGCGAGACTATGGCTACACCTTC. Its translation reads: CSVEDPRGRDYGYTF.